This entry describes one T cell receptor beta chain. The antigen remains undetermined. The sample is drawn from a study of T-cell memory formation after mild COVID-19. Germline CDR1 is LGHNA and CDR2 is YNFKEQ. Trimming at V came to 7 bases and at J to 6 bases, leaving 7 bases not matched to a gene. The CDR3 totals 14 residues. Whole-study findings and limits: Cross-reactive memory apparently joined, as some responding clones appeared in pre-infection memory.

Amplification by 5'RACE using constant-segment primers produced TCR alpha and TCR beta cDNA libraries that carried sample barcodes and UMIs. MiXCR, applied by TCRdb to the 5' RACE reads, yields one record per CDR3 protein. The sample holds about 350,000 distinct CDR3 sequences, around 15% seen once. Sequenced material: PBMCs or a T cell subset sorted from them (not recorded which). The TCR was taken from a man in his late teens or twenties who had mild COVID-19 (a few samples of this study predate the infection). Cell type and time point are not known. This sequence joins TRBV4-2 and TRBJ2-2; TRBD1 agrees at 8 bases. The CDR3 reads CASNRGQGSGELFF. DNA for the CDR3: TGTGCCAGCAACCGCGGACAGGGTTCCGGGGAGCTGTTTTTT.